This T cell receptor (beta chain) was recorded in a study of blood T cell repertoires in COVID-19. Study as a whole: Samples came from the United States, Italy and Spain, spanning acute and convalescent COVID-19. T cells, B-cell-depleted T cells, or PBMCs supplied cDNA or gDNA.

Authors' methods: How many nucleated cells were present was estimated from reference gene primer amplification. The method was immunoSEQ multiplex PCR; TCRdb's version includes in-frame clones alone and lacks a portion of them. That table gives V, J and clone size, and the DNA gave D and trimming. Here the sample spans under 150,000 clones, about 88% being singletons. The origin of this receptor is a woman in her sixties or seventies who had recovered from COVID-19. The material sequenced was peripheral blood.

The CDR3 DNA is TGTGCCAGTAGTATAGACGGGTCTGCATTCACCTACGAGCAGTACTTC. It is translated as CASSIDGSAFTYEQYF. The rearrangement joins TRBV19 to TRBJ2-7, with unresolved D. Germline V lookup: CDR1 LNHDA, CDR2 SQIVND (reference sequence). The CDR3 is 16 residues long. The V end lost 0 bases, the J end lost 2 bases, and 14 bases lay between the germline ends.